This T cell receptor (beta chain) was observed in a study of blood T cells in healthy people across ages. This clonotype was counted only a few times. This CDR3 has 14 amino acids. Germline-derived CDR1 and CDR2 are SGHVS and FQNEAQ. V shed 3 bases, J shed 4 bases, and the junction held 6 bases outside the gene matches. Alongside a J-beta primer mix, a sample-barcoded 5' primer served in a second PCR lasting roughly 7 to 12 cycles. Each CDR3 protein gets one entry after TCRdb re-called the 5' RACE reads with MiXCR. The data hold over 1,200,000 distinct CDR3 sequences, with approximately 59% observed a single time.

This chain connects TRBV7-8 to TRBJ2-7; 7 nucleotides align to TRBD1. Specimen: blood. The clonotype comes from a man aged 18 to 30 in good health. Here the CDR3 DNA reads TGTGCCAGCAGCTTCCGCCCGGACAGGTACGAGCAGTACTTC. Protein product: CASSFRPDRYEQYF. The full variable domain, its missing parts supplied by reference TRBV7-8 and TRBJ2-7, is GAGVSQSPRYKVAKRGQDVALRCDPISGHVSLFWYQQALGQGPEFLTYFQNEAQLDKSGLPSDRFFAERPEGSVSTLKIQRTQQEDSAVYLCASSFRPDRYEQYFGPGTRLTVT.